These 12 T cell receptor beta chains originate from one sample sequenced in a study of blood T cell repertoires in COVID-19. Assay used: immunoSEQ multiplex PCR; TCRdb lists only in-frame clones, some missing. The sample lists around 310,000 clones; roughly 89% were seen once. The source material was peripheral blood. These receptors were collected from a woman in her 40s with COVID-19, enrolled during active disease.

This rearrangement joins TRBV9 to TRBJ2-2, with D perhaps matching TRBD1 (5 bases). Germline assignment: CDR1 SGDLS and CDR2 YYNGEE. V gave up 2 bases and J gave up 7 bases, with 15 bases separating them. The CDR3 consists of 15 residues. CDR3 residues: CASSVQGLNVGELFF. The CDR3 region has the DNA TGTGCCAGCAGCGTCCAGGGATTAAATGTCGGGGAGCTGTTTTTT.

The J gene is TRBJ1-2, the V gene TRBV6-5, with D unresolved. Trimming removed 6 bases at V and 5 bases at J, with 10 bases between. Germline V gene data show CDR1 as MNHEY and CDR2 as SVGAGI. CDR3 length equals 12 residues. The CDR3 bases are TGTGCCAGCAGCCCCCAGGCATATGGCTACACCTTC. Translated, it gives CASSPQAYGYTF.

The V gene is TRBV4-3, the J gene TRBJ2-6; tentatively, D is TRBD1 (5 bases). This CDR3 has 17 residues. Germline CDR1 LGHNA, CDR2 YSLEER. Trimming removed 5 bases from V and 0 bases from J, with 14 bases in between. CDR3 loop: CASSSRQTASGANVLTF. The CDR3 DNA is TGCGCCAGCAGCTCGAGACAGACCGCCTCTGGGGCCAACGTCCTGACTTTC.

The chain has TRBV5-1 and TRBJ1-1; 9 bases are shared with TRBD1. Germline trimming cut 4 bases from V and 8 bases from J; bases unmatched to any gene: 3. The CDR3 runs 12 residues. Germline CDR1 SGHRS, CDR2 YFSETQ. DNA of the CDR3: TGCGCCAGCAGCGCCGGACAGGGGGAAGCTTTCTTT. Translated: CASSAGQGEAFF.

The chain couples TRBV28 to TRBJ1-2; 10 bases are a match to TRBD1. Germline V gene lookup returns CDR1 MDHEN and CDR2 SYDVKM. V shed 5 bases and J 3 bases; nucleotides not matched to a gene: 6. The length of the CDR3 is 15 residues. CDR3 sequence reads: CASSPSGTGDYGYTF. The CDR3 DNA sequence: TGTGCCAGCAGTCCCTCCGGGACAGGGGACTATGGCTACACCTTC.

J is TRBJ2-3 and V is TRBV6-4; 9 nucleotides align to TRBD1. V shed 5 bases and J 3 bases; nucleotides not matched to a gene: 6. The CDR3 totals 15 residues. CDR1 and CDR2 (germline): MRHNA, SNTAGT. In DNA, the CDR3 is TGTGCCAGCAGTCAGCATGACAGGGGGACAGATACGCAGTATTTT. This gives the protein CASSQHDRGTDTQYF.

The chain joins TRBV6-5 to TRBJ1-5; D not certain. V lost 5 bases and J lost 7, with 15 bases in between. The CDR3 contains 14 residues. The germline gives CDR1 MNHEY, CDR2 SVGAGI. The CDR3 is CASSRGLNLQPQHF. CDR3 coding DNA: TGTGCCAGCAGTCGCGGGCTTAATTTACAGCCCCAGCATTTT.

The chain joins TRBV28 to TRBJ2-5; TRBD1 agrees at 12 bases. J lost 3 bases, V lost 6 bases, and 8 bases had no gene match. Germline V lookup: CDR1 MDHEN, CDR2 SYDVKM. The CDR3 is 16 residues long. The chain's CDR3 is CASSLAGTGGEETQYF. The CDR3 DNA reads as TGTGCCAGCAGCCTAGCGGGGACAGGGGGCGAAGAGACCCAGTACTTC.

This chain links TRBV5-1 with TRBJ2-2; the D gene is possibly TRBD2 (6 bases). Trimming took 1 base from V and 4 from J, leaving 11 bases between them. There are 15 residues in the CDR3. CDR1 and CDR2 (germline): SGHRS, YFSETQ. The CDR3 sequence is CASSLSRGGTGELFF. The CDR3 DNA follows: TGCGCCAGCAGCTTGAGCCGGGGAGGCACCGGGGAGCTGTTTTTT.

This clone was observed a single time. This chain links TRBV28 with TRBJ1-2; D is perhaps TRBD1 (5 bases). CDR3 length: 15 residues. Trimming stripped 7 bases from V and 4 bases from J, with 19 bases between. The germline V gene has CDR1 MDHEN and CDR2 SYDVKM. The CDR3 here is CASNSGTGGVYGYTF. CDR3 nucleotides: TGTGCCAGCAACTCCGGTACAGGAGGGGTCTATGGCTACACCTTC.

The chain carries TRBV5-1 and TRBJ2-2; 7 bases are shared with TRBD2. The V gene's germline CDR1 is SGHRS and CDR2 YFSETQ. The CDR3 is 15 amino acids. Unmatched junction bases numbered 10, after V lost 7 bases and J lost 4 bases. The DNA for the CDR3 is TGCGCCAGCTACCGGGGCGGCGGGGGCACCGGGGAGCTGTTTTTT. Translated: CASYRGGGGTGELFF.

This clone was seen more than once but under ten times. CDR3 sequence (DNA): TGCGCCAGCAGCTTTGACAGACGGAATTCACCCCTCCACTTT. It translates to CASSFDRRNSPLHF. This chain joins TRBV5-1 and TRBJ1-6; D perhaps matches TRBD1 (5 bases). Per the germline V gene, CDR1 is SGHRS and CDR2 is YFSETQ. Between the trimmed V and J ends, which lost 2 bases and 7 bases, there was a span of 10 bases. This CDR3 region has 14 residues.